This is a list of T cell receptor beta chains from one sample in a study of post-analysis software for immune sequencing data. TCRdb called the PCR reads again in MiXCR, with one record for every CDR3 protein. This sample has around 500,000 distinct CDR3 sequences, with 34% found just once. What was sequenced was blood. The receptors come from a girl under 18 with multiple sclerosis. Both conserved end residues are part of each CDR3. D genes are given only for firm matches. The listing skips clone size in some rows; elsewhere it reads once, few, many or a size class.

CDR3 length	D gene	V gene	clone size	J gene	CDR3 DNA	CDR3 protein
13	NA	TRBV11-2	few	TRBJ1-2	TGTGCCAGCAGCTCCCGGGGGCCCGGTGGCTACACCTTC	CASSSRGPGGYTF
14	TRBD2	TRBV2	NA	TRBJ2-5	TGTGCCAGCAGTAACGGACTAGCTCGGGAGACCCAGTACTTC	CASSNGLARETQYF
14	NA	TRBV10-3	many	TRBJ2-5	TGTGCCATCAGTGTCGGGCGGCCCCAAGAGACCCAGTACTTC	CAISVGRPQETQYF
13	TRBD1	TRBV20-1	NA	TRBJ1-2	TGCAGTGCTAGCATGGGACAGGGGGATGGCTACACCTTC	CSASMGQGDGYTF
14	TRBD2	TRBV2	few	TRBJ2-1	TGTGCCAGCAGTGAGTTCGGGCGGGAGGGTGAGCAGTTCTTC	CASSEFGREGEQFF
15	NA	TRBV7-6	few	TRBJ2-5	TGTGCCAGCAGCTTAGGGGTAGGGGACCAAGAGACCCAGTACTTC	CASSLGVGDQETQYF
15	NA	TRBV15	NA	TRBJ2-7	TGTGCCACCAGCAGAGATGGGGGGGCACTCTACGAGCAGTACTTC	CATSRDGGALYEQYF
15	NA	TRBV3-1	NA	TRBJ1-2	TGTGCCAGCAGCCAAGATGCGATGGGGGTATATGGCTACACCTTC	CASSQDAMGVYGYTF
14	NA	TRBV20-1	few	TRBJ1-6	TGCAGTGCAAACCGGGACAATTATAATTCACCCCTCCACTTT	CSANRDNYNSPLHF
15	TRBD1	TRBV7-8	few	TRBJ1-2	TGTGCCAGCAGCTTAGGGCAGGGGGCCACCTATGGCTACACCTTC	CASSLGQGATYGYTF
12	NA	TRBV29-1	NA	TRBJ2-7	TGCAGCGTTGTAGAGGGGGCCTACGAGCAGTACTTC	CSVVEGAYEQYF
14	TRBD1	TRBV5-5	NA	TRBJ2-7	TGTGCCAGCAGCTCCAACAGGGGGGACTACGAGCAGTACTTC	CASSSNRGDYEQYF
13	TRBD1	TRBV5-1	few	TRBJ2-4	TGCGCCAGCAGCTCAGGACAGGGAAACATTCAGTACTTC	CASSSGQGNIQYF
8	NA	TRBV6-5	few	TRBJ2-5	TGTCCAAAAGAGACCCAGTACTTC	CPKETQYF
17	NA	TRBV2	NA	TRBJ2-1	TGTGCCAGCACCCTGTCCCAGGTCTGGAGCTCCTACAATGAGCAGTTCTTC	CASTLSQVWSSYNEQFF
15	NA	TRBV5-1	NA	TRBJ2-7	TGCGCCAGCAGCTTGGAAACGATTAGCTCCTACGAGCAGTACTTC	CASSLETISSYEQYF
15	NA	TRBV7-6	many	TRBJ2-3	TGTGCCAGCAGCTCGGCCGGACAGCCCACAGATACGCAGTATTTT	CASSSAGQPTDTQYF
17	NA	TRBV24-1	NA	TRBJ1-2	TGTGCCACCAGTTTTAATGGACGAGACGGTACTAACTATGGCTACACCTTC	CATSFNGRDGTNYGYTF
15	NA	TRBV28	NA	TRBJ2-7	TGTGCCAACAGTCCGCCGGGACACGAAAAGTACGAGCAGTACTTC	CANSPPGHEKYEQYF
11	NA	TRBV20-1	NA	TRBJ1-1	TGCAGTGCTTGGGGCGGATTTGAAGCTTTCTTT	CSAWGGFEAFF
13	NA	TRBV24-1	few	TRBJ1-2	TGTGCCACCAGTGAAGGAGCTAACTATGGCTACACCTTC	CATSEGANYGYTF
16	TRBD1	TRBV13	NA	TRBJ2-3	TGTGCCAGCAGCATAGCCCTCGGGACAGCTCGGGATACGCAGTATTTT	CASSIALGTARDTQYF
13	TRBD1	TRBV3-1	NA	TRBJ1-1	TGTGCCAGCAGCAGCAGGGGGGCCACTGAAGCTTTCTTT	CASSSRGATEAFF
16	NA	TRBV28	few	TRBJ2-3	TGTGCCAGCAGTTTAATCCGGACTACTAGCACAGATACGCAGTATTTT	CASSLIRTTSTDTQYF
13	TRBD1	TRBV2	NA	TRBJ2-1	TGTGCCAGCAGCGGAACAGGGGGCTTGGAGCAGTTCTTC	CASSGTGGLEQFF